The present T cell receptor (beta chain) was sequenced within a study of beta chain features in type 1 diabetes. Since all of the isolated RNA was reverse transcribed, expressed TCRB transcripts were what got sequenced. Produced via immunoSEQ multiplex PCR; TCRdb's table is partial and in-frame only. This repertoire shows nearly 700,000 clones, over 10% found once; its top ten account for less than 0.025%. On this clone itself: What it recognizes is unknown.

General observations from the study: All four CD4+ subsets from Type 1 diabetes patients carried moderately but significantly shorter TCRB CDR3s.

The J segment lost 0 bases and the V segment lost 6 bases, leaving 5 bases of the junction unmatched. This CDR3 has 15 residues. CDR1 is SGHVS and CDR2 is FQNEAQ in the germline V gene. Donors underwent one heparinised blood draw, 95 to 150 mL on average. A CD45RO/CCR7/CD25/CD127/CD95/CD27 panel sorted naive, central memory, regulatory and stem cell-like memory CD4+ cells. Purity exceeded 95% in all sorted populations. This chain links TRBV7-8 with TRBJ2-7, with 10 bases identical to TRBD2. The sequence came from a man aged 18 to 29 with type 1 diabetes. The sequenced sample was naive CD4+ T cells from blood. CDR3 bases: TGTGCCAGCAGAAATAGCGGGGGGCTCTCCTACGAGCAGTACTTC. Protein product: CASRNSGGLSYEQYF.